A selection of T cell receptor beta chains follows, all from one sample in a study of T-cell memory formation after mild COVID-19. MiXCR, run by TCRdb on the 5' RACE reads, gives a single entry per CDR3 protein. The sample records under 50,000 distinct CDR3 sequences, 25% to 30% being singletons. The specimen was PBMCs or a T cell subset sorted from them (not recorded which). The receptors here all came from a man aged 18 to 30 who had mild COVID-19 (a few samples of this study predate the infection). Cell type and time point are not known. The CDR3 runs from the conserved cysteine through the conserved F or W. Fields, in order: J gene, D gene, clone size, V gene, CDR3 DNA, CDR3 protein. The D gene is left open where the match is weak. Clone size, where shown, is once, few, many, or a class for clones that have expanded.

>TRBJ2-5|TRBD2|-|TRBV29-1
TGCAGCGTTGAAGTTCGCGGGGGGGCCGGGGAGACCCAGTACTTC
CSVEVRGGAGETQYF
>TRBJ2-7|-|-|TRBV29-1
TGCAGCGGCTTACAGGGAACGGACAACGAGCAGTACTTC
CSGLQGTDNEQYF
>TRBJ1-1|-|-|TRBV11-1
TGTGCCAGCAGCTTCGGCGAGAGTGGTGAAGCTTTCTTT
CASSFGESGEAFF
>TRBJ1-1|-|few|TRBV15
TGTGCCACCAGCAGAGACCGGACACCGAACACTGAAGCTTTCTTT
CATSRDRTPNTEAFF
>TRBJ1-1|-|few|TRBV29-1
TGCAGCGCGGTAGTTCTGGCTCGGGCTTTCTTT
CSAVVLARAFF
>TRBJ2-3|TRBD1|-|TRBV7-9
TGTGCCAGCAGCTTGATTGGACAGGGGTTGTCAGATACGCAGTATTTT
CASSLIGQGLSDTQYF
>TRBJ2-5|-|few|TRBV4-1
TGCGCCAGCAGCCAAGTGGCAGTCCAAGAGACCCAGTACTTC
CASSQVAVQETQYF
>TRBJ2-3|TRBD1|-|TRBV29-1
TGCAGCGTTGAAGTGGGCAGGGGGCGGACAGATACGCAGTATTTT
CSVEVGRGRTDTQYF
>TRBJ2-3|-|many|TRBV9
TGTGCCAGCAGCGCAGACAGGAACACAGATACGCAGTATTTT
CASSADRNTDTQYF
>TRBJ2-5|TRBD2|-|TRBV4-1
TGCGCCAGCAGCCAGGGACTAGCGGGGGGGAACCAAGAGACCCAGTACTTC
CASSQGLAGGNQETQYF
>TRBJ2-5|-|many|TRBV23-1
TGCGCCAGCAGTCAAAAGCAGGGCCAAGCAGAGACCCAGTACTTC
CASSQKQGQAETQYF
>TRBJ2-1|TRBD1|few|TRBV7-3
TGTGCCAGCAGCTGGGGTCCGCGGGACAGGGATCTGGATGAGCAGTTCTTC
CASSWGPRDRDLDEQFF
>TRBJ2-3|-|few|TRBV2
TGTGCCAGCAGAGGTCGACAGTGGAGCACAGATACGCAGTATTTT
CASRGRQWSTDTQYF
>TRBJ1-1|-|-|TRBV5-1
TGCGCCAGCAGCGGGAACAGGGTGGGGGCCCCTGAAGCTTTCTTT
CASSGNRVGAPEAFF
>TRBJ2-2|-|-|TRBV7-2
TGTGCCAGCAGCCGCCCAGGGGCGGGCGGGGAGCTGTTTTTT
CASSRPGAGGELFF
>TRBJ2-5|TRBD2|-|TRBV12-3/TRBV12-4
TGTGCCAGCAGCACCGGGCGGGGGGAAGAGACCCAGTACTTC
CASSTGRGEETQYF
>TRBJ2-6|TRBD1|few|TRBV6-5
TGTGCCAGCAGTTACTTGACAGGGGACTCTGGGGCCAACGTCCTGACTTTC
CASSYLTGDSGANVLTF
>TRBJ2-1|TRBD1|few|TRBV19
TGTGCCAGTAGTATTGGCTCCGGGACAGGGTCGTTCTTC
CASSIGSGTGSFF
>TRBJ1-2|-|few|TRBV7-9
TGTGCCAGCAGCTTAACTCCTCCCGGGACACAGAACTATGGCTACACCTTC
CASSLTPPGTQNYGYTF
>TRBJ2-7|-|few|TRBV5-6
TGTGCCAGCAGCTTGGGGGGTCTCCACGAGCAGTACTTC
CASSLGGLHEQYF
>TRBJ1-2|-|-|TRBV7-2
TGTGCCAGCAGCTTAGCGGAAGACTATGGCTACACCTTC
CASSLAEDYGYTF
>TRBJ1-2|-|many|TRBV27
TGTGCCAGCTCGACGGGGAACTATGGCTACACCTTC
CASSTGNYGYTF
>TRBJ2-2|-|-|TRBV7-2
TGTGCCAGCAGCCCCCCTCCTGGAGCTACCGGGGAGCTGTTTTTT
CASSPPPGATGELFF
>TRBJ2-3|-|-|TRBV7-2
TGTGCCAGCAGCTTAGCCCCGACGGGGGCTACGCAGTATTTT
CASSLAPTGATQYF
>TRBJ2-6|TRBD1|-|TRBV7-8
TGTGCCAGCAGCTCCGGGACAGTTTCCTTCTGGAGGGCCAACGTCCTGACTTTC
CASSSGTVSFWRANVLTF
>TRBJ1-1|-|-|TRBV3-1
TGTGCCAGCAGCCATACTCTTAATGAAGCTTTCTTT
CASSHTLNEAFF
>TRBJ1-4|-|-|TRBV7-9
TGTGCCAGCAGCTTGGATGAAAAACTGTTTTTT
CASSLDEKLFF
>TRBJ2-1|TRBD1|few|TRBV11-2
TGTGCCAGCAGCCCACGGACAGGCTCCTACAATGAGCAGTTCTTC
CASSPRTGSYNEQFF
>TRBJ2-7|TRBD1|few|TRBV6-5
TGTGCCAGCTCGGACAGGGTCGACGAGCAGTACTTC
CASSDRVDEQYF
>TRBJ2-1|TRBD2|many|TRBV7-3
TGTGCCAGCAGCCTTGGACTAGCGGGGAACAATGAGCAGTTCTTC
CASSLGLAGNNEQFF
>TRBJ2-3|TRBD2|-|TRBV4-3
TGCGCCAGCAGCCAACGCGGACTAGCGGTGGATACGCAGTATTTT
CASSQRGLAVDTQYF
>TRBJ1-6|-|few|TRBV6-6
TGTGCCAGCAGTTACTCTTCGGGGTATAATTCACCCCTCCACTTT
CASSYSSGYNSPLHF
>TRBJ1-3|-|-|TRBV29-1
TGCAGCGTTGAATGGGGGACCTCCAACACCATATATTTT
CSVEWGTSNTIYF
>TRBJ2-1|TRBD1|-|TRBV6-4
TGTGCCAGCAGTGACCCGGACAGGGTAGATTTCTTC
CASSDPDRVDFF
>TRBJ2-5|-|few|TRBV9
TGTGCCAGCAGCGTAGGACTGGGAGTGGAGCAGCGGGAGACCCAGTACTTC
CASSVGLGVEQRETQYF
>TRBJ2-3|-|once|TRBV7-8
TGTGCCAGCAGCTTAGCGGGGGGCCCGGGAAGCACAGATACGCAGTATTTT
CASSLAGGPGSTDTQYF
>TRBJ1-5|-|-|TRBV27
TGTGCCAGCAGAGACCGGTTCTCGGGGCCCCAGCATTTT
CASRDRFSGPQHF
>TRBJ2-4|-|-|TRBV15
TGTGCCACCAGAGCGAGTCAGGGGCAGGCCAAAAACATTCAGTACTTC
CATRASQGQAKNIQYF
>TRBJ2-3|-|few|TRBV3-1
TGTGCCAGCAGCCCTACGACGGGAGATACGCAGTATTTT
CASSPTTGDTQYF
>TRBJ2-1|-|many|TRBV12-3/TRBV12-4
TGTGCCAGCAGTTTGGTCACACCCAATGAGCAGTTCTTC
CASSLVTPNEQFF
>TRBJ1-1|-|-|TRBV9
TGTGCCAGCAGCGTAGCCCCAGGAGGCACTGAAGCTTTCTTT
CASSVAPGGTEAFF
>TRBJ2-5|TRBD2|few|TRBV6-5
TGTGCCAGCAGTACTAGCGGGGGGTCGCAAGAGACCCAGTACTTC
CASSTSGGSQETQYF
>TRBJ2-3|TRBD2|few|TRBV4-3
TGCGCCAGCAGCCAAGTCTGGCTAGCGGGGGGGCCAACGCAGTATTTT
CASSQVWLAGGPTQYF
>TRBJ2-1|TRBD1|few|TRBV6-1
TGTGCCAGCAGGGGTATGGGGACAGGGGACTACAATGAGCAGTTCTTC
CASRGMGTGDYNEQFF
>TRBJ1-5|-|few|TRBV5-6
TGTGCCAGCAGCGACCAACGGGGGGATCTGCTTGGTCAGCCCCAGCATTTT
CASSDQRGDLLGQPQHF
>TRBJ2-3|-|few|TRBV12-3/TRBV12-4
TGTGCCAGCAGTCCTCTACTAGGAACAGATACGCAGTATTTT
CASSPLLGTDTQYF
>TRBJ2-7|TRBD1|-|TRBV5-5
TGTGCCAGCAGCGAAGGACAGGGAGGCTACGAGCAGTACTTC
CASSEGQGGYEQYF
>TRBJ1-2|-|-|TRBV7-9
TGTGCCAGCAGCTTAGCAGGAGAAACCCGCTATGGCTACACCTTC
CASSLAGETRYGYTF
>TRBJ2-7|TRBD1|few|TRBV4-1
TGCGCCAGCAGCCATCGACAGGGGGGATCCTCCTACGAGCAGTACTTC
CASSHRQGGSSYEQYF
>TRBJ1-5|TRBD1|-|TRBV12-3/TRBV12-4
TGTGCCAGCAGCCCCGGGACAGCAACCCTAAGCAATCAGCCCCAGCATTTT
CASSPGTATLSNQPQHF
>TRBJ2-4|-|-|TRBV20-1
TGCAGTGCTAGAGAAACGGGACAAAAAAACATTCAGTACTTC
CSARETGQKNIQYF
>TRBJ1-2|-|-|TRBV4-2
TGTGCCAGCAGCCAGGGGCAGGGACTCACAACAGACTATGGCTACACCTTC
CASSQGQGLTTDYGYTF
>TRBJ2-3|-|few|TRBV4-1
TGCGCCAGCAGCCAAGGACAGCGCGGTACGCAGTATTTT
CASSQGQRGTQYF
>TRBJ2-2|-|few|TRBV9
TGTGCCAGCAGCGTAGTTGAGGGGGGGAACACCGGGGAGCTGTTTTTT
CASSVVEGGNTGELFF
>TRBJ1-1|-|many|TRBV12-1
TGTGCCAGCAGCTTTGCCACTGAAGCTTTCTTT
CASSFATEAFF